A selection of T cell receptor beta chains follows, all from one sample in a study of shared clonotypes between healthy human individuals. Repertoires were generated with immunoSEQ multiplex PCR, while TCRdb's copy carries only in-frame clones and drops some. The sample holds roughly 640,000 clones, 97% seen once. Sequencing was performed on naive CD4+ T cells sorted from blood. The receptors originated from a young woman in good health. CDR3s include the opening cysteine and the closing phenylalanine or tryptophan. Fields, in order: D gene, J gene, clone size, V gene, CDR3 DNA, CDR3 protein. The D gene is left open where the match is weak. Clone size is shown for a subset of rows, as once, few, many or a class of expanded clone.

D: .
J: TRBJ2-1
size: once
V: TRBV29-1
DNA: TGCAGCGTAGCTTTTCTGGACAGTTACTACAATGAGCAGTTCTTC
CDR3: CSVAFLDSYYNEQFF

D: .
J: TRBJ2-7
size: .
V: TRBV7-2
DNA: TGTGCCAGCAGCTTAGCGACGGGTTCGGACTACGGGCAGTACTTC
CDR3: CASSLATGSDYGQYF

D: .
J: TRBJ2-7
size: once
V: TRBV6-5
DNA: TGTGCCAGCAGTTACGAGGACAGCTACGAGCAGTACTTC
CDR3: CASSYEDSYEQYF

D: .
J: TRBJ2-1
size: .
V: TRBV11-2
DNA: TGTGCCAGCAGCCCGGACAGACCCCCTATCTACAATGAGCAGTTCTTC
CDR3: CASSPDRPPIYNEQFF

D: .
J: TRBJ1-1
size: .
V: TRBV2
DNA: TGTGCCAGCAGTTTGGTCAGTTTGAACACTGAAGCTTTCTTT
CDR3: CASSLVSLNTEAFF

D: TRBD1
J: TRBJ1-2
size: .
V: TRBV29-1
DNA: TGCAGCACACGAACGGACAGGGGTTACACCTTC
CDR3: CSTRTDRGYTF

D: .
J: TRBJ1-1
size: .
V: TRBV5-1
DNA: TGCGCCAGCAGCTCGGAGGGGCAGGGGCAAGCTTTCTTT
CDR3: CASSSEGQGQAFF

D: .
J: TRBJ1-2
size: .
V: TRBV7-9
DNA: TGTGCCAGCAGCCCGGACCTACTGCAGGTTGGCTACACCTTC
CDR3: CASSPDLLQVGYTF

D: .
J: TRBJ2-7
size: .
V: TRBV18
DNA: TGTGCCAGCTCACCAGGGTCCGGGTCCTACGAGCAGTACTTC
CDR3: CASSPGSGSYEQYF

D: .
J: TRBJ2-6
size: .
V: TRBV11-2
DNA: TGTGCCAGCAGCTTTCCATCTGGGGCCAACGTCCTGACTTTC
CDR3: CASSFPSGANVLTF

D: .
J: TRBJ2-5
size: .
V: TRBV19
DNA: TGTGCCAGTAGTAACCGCCAAGAGACCCAGTACTTC
CDR3: CASSNRQETQYF

D: .
J: TRBJ1-2
size: few
V: TRBV10-3
DNA: TGTGCCATGAGGTTGGGGGGCGATGGTGGCTACACCTTC
CDR3: CAMRLGGDGGYTF

D: TRBD2
J: TRBJ2-1
size: .
V: TRBV2
DNA: TGTGCCAGCAACCTAGGACTAGCGGGAAGTCGAGGTGCGGAGCAGTTCTTC
CDR3: CASNLGLAGSRGAEQFF

D: .
J: TRBJ1-3
size: .
V: TRBV15
DNA: TGTGCCACCAGCAGAGGGGTGGGAGCGGTCGCCATATATTTT
CDR3: CATSRGVGAVAIYF

D: TRBD1
J: TRBJ1-1
size: .
V: TRBV4-2
DNA: TGTGCCAGCAGCCAAGCGGATCGGGACAGAACCCTGAACACTGAAGCTTTCTTT
CDR3: CASSQADRDRTLNTEAFF

D: .
J: TRBJ2-1
size: .
V: TRBV18
DNA: TGTGCCAGCTCACACGGAAGCTCCTACAATGAGCAGTTCTTC
CDR3: CASSHGSSYNEQFF

D: .
J: TRBJ1-4
size: .
V: TRBV6-5
DNA: TGTGCCAGCAGTTACTCTCAGGGGAATGAAAAACTGTTTTTT
CDR3: CASSYSQGNEKLFF

D: .
J: TRBJ1-3
size: .
V: TRBV4-1
DNA: TGCGCCAGCAGCCAAGATGGCAGAAGAAACGCCATATATTTT
CDR3: CASSQDGRRNAIYF

D: .
J: TRBJ2-7
size: .
V: TRBV21-1
DNA: TGTGCCAGCAGAACTATGCCACAAGGTCCTCACTACGAGCAGTACTTC
CDR3: CASRTMPQGPHYEQYF

D: TRBD2
J: TRBJ2-1
size: .
V: TRBV27
DNA: TGTGCCAGCAGCCGGACTAGCGGGACTTACAATGAGCAGTTCTTC
CDR3: CASSRTSGTYNEQFF